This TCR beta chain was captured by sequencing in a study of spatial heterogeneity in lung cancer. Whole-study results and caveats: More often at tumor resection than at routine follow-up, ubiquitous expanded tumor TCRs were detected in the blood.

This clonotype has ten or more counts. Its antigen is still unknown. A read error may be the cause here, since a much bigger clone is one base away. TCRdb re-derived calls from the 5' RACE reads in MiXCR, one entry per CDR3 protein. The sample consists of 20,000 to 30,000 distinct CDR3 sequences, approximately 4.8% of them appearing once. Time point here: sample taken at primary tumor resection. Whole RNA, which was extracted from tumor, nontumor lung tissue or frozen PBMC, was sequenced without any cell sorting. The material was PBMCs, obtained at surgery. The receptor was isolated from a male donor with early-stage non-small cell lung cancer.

The CDR3, as DNA: TGTGTCAGCAGCTTAGGGCTAGCGGGGTTTGAGCAGTTCTTC. This encodes CVSSLGLAGFEQFF. The V gene is TRBV7-2, the J gene TRBJ2-1; 9 bases are a match to TRBD2. CDR1 is SGHTA, CDR2 FQGNSA, per germline. The CDR3 consists of 14 residues.